The rows below give T cell receptor beta chains drawn from one sample of a study of cytomegalovirus exposure and HLA in healthy donors. The assay was immunoSEQ multiplex PCR, and TCRdb's table has in-frame clones only and misses some. The data contain 95,000 to 150,000 clones, over 60% of them seen just once; the ten biggest clones take up less than 3%. The specimen was PBMCs. These receptors originate from a middle-aged woman in good health and CMV-seropositive. CDR3s leave out the opening cysteine and the closing phenylalanine or tryptophan.

>TRBJ1-5|TRBV9
ASSSQVSQPQH
>TRBJ2-7|TRBV9
ASSDGDRGREQY
>TRBJ1-1|TRBV20-1
SAIGNTEAF
>TRBJ2-5|TRBV10-3
AISPGIYGETQY
>TRBJ1-5|TRBV9
ASSLQLGQVGRASNNNQPQH
>TRBJ1-6|TRBV7-8
ASSLRTGSSPLH
>TRBJ2-2|TRBV14
ASSQEEDFGRPPAKLF
>TRBJ2-2|TRBV25-1
ASTYTGELF
>TRBJ2-1|TRBV27
ASSLSGTYSNEQF
>TRBJ1-1|TRBV19
ASTREWGTEAF
>TRBJ2-3|TRBV15
ATSSSMRGEDTQY
>TRBJ2-5|TRBV7-2
ASSVQEGLIGETQY
>TRBJ2-4|TRBV11-1
ASSLGVSRGIQY
>TRBJ2-2|TRBV19
ASRNPGTGDTGELF
>TRBJ1-2|TRBV9
ASSALYRSRTNYGYT
>TRBJ2-5|TRBV4-2
ASSQSERQETQY